This TCR beta chain was recovered during a study of blood T cell repertoires in COVID-19. Study information: Material from acute and convalescent COVID-19 was sourced from the United States, Italy and Spain. PBMCs, B-cell-depleted T cells, or T cells were the source of the cDNA or gDNA that made up the material.

The V end lost 6 bases, the J end lost 1 base, and 13 bases lay between the germline ends. The CDR3 extends over 14 amino acids. Per germline, CDR1 MNHEY and CDR2 SMNVEV (reference sequence). In the original processing: Estimates of nucleated cell counts were drawn from the amplification of reference gene primers. Using immunoSEQ multiplex PCR, the repertoire was profiled, and TCRdb retains in-frame clones only, with some absent. V, J and clone size are those of that table, while D and trimming were read from the DNA. The sample yields 250,000 to 300,000 clones, about 86% seen once. The chain links TRBV27 to TRBJ2-7, with D perhaps matching TRBD2 (6 bases). Sequencing used peripheral blood. This clonotype originated in an older man with acute or convalescent COVID-19. CDR3 DNA: TGTGCCAGCAGACTTAGCGGACCTTCCTACGAGCAGTACTTC. Translated: CASRLSGPSYEQYF.